Below are 2 T cell receptor beta chains sequenced from a single sample in a study of T cell responses to AZD1222 COVID-19 vaccine. Profiling relied on immunoSEQ multiplex PCR, and the TCRdb table lists in-frame clones only, not all of them. The sample consists of about 140,000 clones, 80% to 90% of them appearing once. Sequencing used peripheral blood, obtained on day 0 of AZD1222 vaccination. Receptor source: an adult in good health.

The V and J genes are TRBV19 and TRBJ1-1; D gene ambiguous. The germline V gene has CDR1 LNHDA and CDR2 SQIVND (reference sequence). V gave up 3 bases and J gave up 1 base, with 12 bases separating them. This CDR3 spans 15 amino acids. The DNA of the CDR3 is TGTGCCAGTAGTATCGGTAGGTGGGGGAACACTGAAGCTTTCTTT. The encoded protein is CASSIGRWGNTEAFF.

The rearrangement joins TRBV30 to TRBJ2-5; TRBD2 aligns across 9 bases. This CDR3 region has 13 residues. Germline V lookup: CDR1 GTSNPN, CDR2 SVGIG (reference sequence). V shed 5 bases, J shed 5 bases, and the junction held 6 bases outside the gene matches. CDR3 in amino acids: CAWRGRGGETQYF. CDR3 nucleotide sequence: TGTGCCTGGCGGGGGCGGGGGGGTGAGACCCAGTACTTC.